A single sample gave rise to the 9 T cell receptor beta chains below, sequenced in a study of T-cell memory formation after mild COVID-19. TCRdb ran MiXCR on the 5' RACE reads and lists one entry per CDR3 protein. The table shows 500,000 to 550,000 distinct CDR3 sequences, with roughly 21% occurring only once. The specimen sequenced was PBMCs or a T cell subset sorted from them (not recorded which). These receptors were collected from an adult woman who had mild COVID-19 (a few samples of this study predate the infection). Cell type and time point are not known.

V gene TRBV6-5 combines with J gene TRBJ2-3; maybe TRBD2 (6 bases). This CDR3 is built from 15 residues. CDR1 is MNHEY, CDR2 SVGAGI, per germline. Trimming took off 4 bases at V and 6 bases at J, with 17 bases between the two ends. CDR3 in DNA: TGTGCCAGCAGTTTTCGGGGGTCAATAGCGGATACGCAGTATTTT. Translated: CASSFRGSIADTQYF.

The V call is TRBV29-1, the J call TRBJ2-3; D may correspond to TRBD1 or TRBD2 (5 bases each). Looked up from germline, CDR1 is SQVTM and CDR2 is ANQGSEA. V shed 7 bases and J shed 1 base, with 15 bases lying between them. This CDR3 has 14 residues. Here the CDR3 reads CSAGRDGGTDTQYF. The CDR3 nucleotides are TGCAGCGCCGGCCGGGACGGCGGCACAGATACGCAGTATTTT.

This clonotype was seen only a few times. The chain uses TRBV6-5 and TRBJ1-1, with D perhaps matching TRBD1 (6 bases). Germline V gives CDR1 MNHEY, CDR2 SVGAGI. Trimming left V 3 bases short and J 0 bases short, with 11 bases between. The CDR3 is 15 amino acids. In nucleotides, the CDR3 is TGTGCCAGCAGTTATGCCGGGACATTGAACACTGAAGCTTTCTTT. Translation: CASSYAGTLNTEAFF.

This clonotype was detected a few times. This chain uses TRBV6-5 with TRBJ2-5; 8 nucleotides agree with TRBD2. The CDR3 has 15 residues. Germline V CDR1 and CDR2: MNHEY, SVGAGI. The ends lost 2 bases at V and 0 bases at J; junction bases unmatched: 2. Written as DNA, the CDR3 is TGTGCCAGCAGTTACGGCGGGAGGTACCAAGAGACCCAGTACTTC. It yields the protein CASSYGGRYQETQYF.

This chain joins TRBV18 and TRBJ1-4; a weak D match, TRBD1 (5 bases). The CDR3 covers 15 residues. Between the trimmed V and J ends, which lost 4 bases and 3 bases, there was a span of 12 bases. CDR1 KGHSH and CDR2 LQKENI come from the germline V gene. CDR3 nucleotides: TGTGCCAGCTCACTTTCACAGGTCCCTAATGAAAAACTGTTTTTT. Its protein is CASSLSQVPNEKLFF.

This chain joins TRBV19 and TRBJ2-7; 8 bases map to TRBD2. The CDR3 runs to 13 residues. Losses at the gene ends were 4 bases for V and 5 bases for J; bases not matched to a gene: 4. CDR1 is LNHDA, CDR2 SQIVND, per germline (reference sequence). CDR3 DNA: TGTGCCAGTAGTAGCGGACTAGCTGACGAGCAGTACTTC. This encodes CASSSGLADEQYF.

The gene calls are TRBV28 and TRBJ2-7, with TRBD2 as a possible D gene (6 bases). Germline V gene lookup returns CDR1 MDHEN and CDR2 SYDVKM. The CDR3 loop spans 14 amino acids. V lost 5 bases and J lost 3, with 14 bases in between. CDR3 protein: CASSPHSGFYEQYF. In nucleotides, the CDR3 is TGTGCCAGCAGTCCCCACAGCGGGTTCTACGAGCAGTACTTC.

V is TRBV7-9 and J is TRBJ2-7, with D possibly being TRBD1 (6 bases). This CDR3 has 16 amino acids. Germline V gene sequence: CDR1 SEHNR, CDR2 FQNEAQ (reference sequence). V was shortened by 5 bases and J by 2 bases, with 19 bases between the two germline ends. This CDR3 is CASSPDRTGSPYEQYF. The CDR3 coding sequence is TGTGCCAGCAGCCCCGACAGGACCGGTAGCCCCTACGAGCAGTACTTC.

This clonotype was observed a handful of times. V and J are TRBV12-3 or TRBV12-4 and TRBJ2-1; D might be TRBD1 (6 bases). The CDR3 runs 15 residues. Deletions cut 5 bases from V and 8 bases from J, with 19 bases between. CDR3 sequence: CASSMGEGQRYEQFF. The CDR3 DNA sequence: TGTGCCAGCAGTATGGGGGAAGGACAGCGGTATGAGCAGTTCTTC.